Each of the 21 T cell receptor beta chains below was sequenced from the same sample in a study of beta chain features in type 1 diabetes. The study's findings and limits: Shortening that was moderate but significant affected the TCRB CDR3s of Type 1 diabetes patients in all four CD4+ subsets.

The whole isolated RNA underwent reverse transcription, so sequencing captured expressed TCRB transcripts. Sequencing was performed with immunoSEQ multiplex PCR; in TCRdb, only in-frame clones are kept and a portion is missing. The sample yields approximately 130,000 clones, around 16% seen once. These receptors are not linked to any known antigen. Sequencing was performed on central memory CD4+ T cells from blood. These receptors were taken from a man aged 18-30 years with type 1 diabetes.

V is TRBV27 and J is TRBJ2-1; weak D call: TRBD2 (5 bases). The CDR3 extends over 13 amino acids. Germline loops: CDR1 MNHEY, CDR2 SMNVEV (reference sequence). Deletions cut 5 bases from V and 3 bases from J, with 8 bases between. CDR3 protein: CASSPGLYNEQFF. CDR3 nucleotide sequence: TGTGCCAGCAGTCCCGGACTCTACAATGAGCAGTTCTTC.

CDR3 residues: CASIPLGLINSPLHF. CDR3 DNA sequence: TGTGCCAGCATTCCCTTGGGACTGATTAATTCACCCCTCCACTTT. The V and J genes are TRBV2 and TRBJ1-6; tentatively, D is TRBD1 (5 bases). CDR1 and CDR2 (germline): SNHLY, FYNNEI. This CDR3 is built from 15 residues. V gave up 7 bases and J gave up 6 bases, with 16 bases separating them.

The chain joins TRBV5-1 to TRBJ2-2; a weak D match, TRBD2 (6 bases). V lost 4 bases to trimming and J lost 6 bases, with 16 bases between them. The length of the CDR3 is 15 residues. CDR1 is SGHRS and CDR2 is YFSETQ in the germline V gene. The CDR3 sequence: CASSAPGSAAGELFF. The CDR3 region has the DNA TGCGCCAGCAGCGCCCCCGGGAGCGCGGCCGGGGAGCTGTTTTTT.

The chain uses TRBV5-4 and TRBJ2-3; maybe TRBD2 (5 bases). This CDR3 comprises 17 residues. Germline values: CDR1 SGHNT, CDR2 YYREEE (reference sequence). The germline V and J ends were trimmed by 0 bases and 1 base, with 15 bases remaining between them. The CDR3 DNA follows: TGTGCCAGCAGCTTGGCCGGAGGCCAGAGGGGCACAGATACGCAGTATTTT. As protein: CASSLAGGQRGTDTQYF.

The CDR3 nucleotides are TGTGCCTGGATTACGAGTGAAAAACTGTTTTTT. Translated: CAWITSEKLFF. The gene calls are TRBV30 and TRBJ1-4, with D unclear. In germline, CDR1 is GTSNPN, CDR2 SVGIG (reference sequence). Trimming took off 4 bases at V and 7 bases at J, with 7 bases between the two ends. The CDR3 contains 11 residues.

This clone was seen a handful of times. V gene TRBV6-5 combines with J gene TRBJ2-6; D remains ambiguous. The CDR3 loop spans 14 amino acids. V lost 8 bases to trimming and J lost 3 bases, with 11 bases between them. Germline V gene lookup returns CDR1 MNHEY and CDR2 SVGAGI. The CDR3 sequence is CASRIALGANVLTF. For the CDR3, the DNA is TGTGCCAGCCGGATCGCCCTTGGGGCCAACGTCCTGACTTTC.

The J gene is TRBJ2-2, the V gene TRBV29-1; D is uncertain. CDR1 SQVTM and CDR2 ANQGSEA come from the germline V gene. The CDR3 has 13 amino acids. Trimming cost V 4 bases and J 5 bases, with 11 bases left between them. CDR3 residues: CSVGRATTGELFF. In DNA form, the CDR3 reads TGCAGCGTTGGGCGCGCAACTACCGGGGAGCTGTTTTTT.

V is TRBV5-1 and J is TRBJ2-3; D is unclear. CDR1 and CDR2 from the germline V gene are SGHRS and YFSETQ. The germline V and J ends were trimmed by 4 bases and 2 bases, with 8 bases remaining between them. The CDR3 is 13 residues long. This CDR3 reads CASSPRATDTQYF. CDR3 nucleotide sequence: TGCGCCAGCAGCCCTCGCGCCACAGATACGCAGTATTTT.

This clone is a singleton in its sample. The rearrangement joins TRBV7-2 to TRBJ2-3; D remains unclear. This CDR3 comprises 15 residues. CDR1 SGHTA and CDR2 FQGNSA come from the germline V gene. V lost 5 bases to trimming and J lost 4 bases, with 16 bases between them. DNA for the CDR3: TGTGCCAGCAGCCCAGGTGGGAACTCCCCAGATACGCAGTATTTT. It yields the protein CASSPGGNSPDTQYF.

V is TRBV5-1 and J is TRBJ2-5; D ambiguous. The CDR3 has 15 residues. Trimming cost V 0 bases and J 4 bases, with 13 bases left between them. Germline assignment: CDR1 SGHRS and CDR2 YFSETQ. Here the CDR3 reads CASSLGGLARETQYF. CDR3 DNA: TGCGCCAGCAGCTTGGGAGGATTAGCAAGAGAGACCCAGTACTTC.

This chain connects TRBV28 to TRBJ2-7; TRBD2 aligns across 8 bases. The CDR3 is 15 amino acids. Germline V lookup: CDR1 MDHEN, CDR2 SYDVKM. With 7 bases clipped from V and 5 bases from J, the junction kept 13 bases outside the gene matches. The CDR3 DNA sequence: TGTGCCAGCACCACCGCCGGGGGGGGCCGAAACGAGCAGTACTTC. Translation: CASTTAGGGRNEQYF.

This clone was seen a handful of times. This CDR3 is also generated by other DNA sequences in the sample. This sequence joins TRBV25-1 and TRBJ1-1; D not certain. The V and J ends lost 4 bases and 5 bases respectively, with 17 bases between them. This CDR3 is built from 15 residues. CDR1 and CDR2 from the germline V gene are MGHDK and SYGVNS. The CDR3 here is CASSGEIGRQTEAFF. The CDR3 region has the DNA TGTGCCAGCAGTGGGGAGATAGGGCGCCAGACTGAAGCTTTCTTT.

Details on this clone: A read error may be the cause here, since a much bigger clone is one base away. The chain recombines TRBV6-1 with TRBJ2-7; 8 bases are a match to TRBD2. The germline V gene has CDR1 MNHNS and CDR2 SASEGT. The junction had 9 bases not matched to a gene; V was cut back by 2 bases and J by 3 bases. The CDR3 consists of 16 residues. Written as DNA, the CDR3 is TGTGCCAGCAGTGAATCTCCGGGACTAGGCGGCTACGAGCAGTACTTC. It yields the protein CASSESPGLGGYEQYF.

This clone was picked up a small number of times. The gene calls are TRBV30 and TRBJ2-3, with 8 bases identical to TRBD1. V shed 7 bases and J 0 bases; nucleotides not matched to a gene: 9. CDR1 and CDR2 (germline): GTSNPN, SVGIG (reference sequence). The CDR3 totals 15 residues. The CDR3 DNA reads TGTGCCTACGGACAGGGTCAAACTAGCACAGATACGCAGTATTTT. Translating it yields CAYGQGQTSTDTQYF.

This sequence joins TRBV28 and TRBJ1-1; 7 bases line up with TRBD1. CDR3 length equals 15 residues. Germline assignment: CDR1 MDHEN and CDR2 SYDVKM. Trimming took 2 bases from V and 4 from J; bases not matched to a gene: 7. The CDR3 reads CASSLPHQGGTEAFF. Written as DNA, the CDR3 is TGTGCCAGCAGTTTACCTCATCAGGGGGGCACTGAAGCTTTCTTT.

The chain carries TRBV5-4 and TRBJ2-2; D possibly corresponds to TRBD2 (5 bases). The CDR3 consists of 14 residues. Germline V CDR1 and CDR2: SGHNT, YYREEE (reference sequence). V dropped 8 bases and J dropped 5 bases, with 16 bases sitting between them. CDR3 in DNA: TGTGCCAGGCCCGACCGTCGGAGGACCGGGGAGCTGTTTTTT. It translates to CARPDRRRTGELFF.

The chain carries TRBV7-9 and TRBJ1-4; maybe TRBD1 (6 bases). The CDR3 is made up of 14 amino acids. The V gene lost 4 bases and the J gene lost 6 bases, with 12 bases spanning the gap. Germline loops: CDR1 SEHNR, CDR2 FQNEAQ (reference sequence). CDR3 sequence reads: CASSSSSGDEKLFF. CDR3 sequence (DNA): TGTGCCAGCAGCTCGAGTTCAGGGGATGAAAAACTGTTTTTT.

The genes are TRBV5-6 and TRBJ2-5; 8 bases align to TRBD2. Germline V gene sequence: CDR1 SGHDT, CDR2 YYEEEE. The CDR3 extends over 14 amino acids. V lost 5 bases, J lost 4 bases, and 7 bases stayed unmatched. For the CDR3, the DNA is TGTGCCAGCAGTCCCCTGGCGGGAGGAGAGACCCAGTACTTC. It specifies CASSPLAGGETQYF.

The CDR3 coding sequence is TGTGCCAGCTCACTCCAGGGCCACGAGCAGTACTTC. This encodes CASSLQGHEQYF. V usage is TRBV18 and J usage is TRBJ2-7, with a weak D call TRBD1 (5 bases). Trimming left V 4 bases short and J 5 bases short, with 9 bases between. Germline V gene sequence: CDR1 KGHSH, CDR2 LQKENI. The CDR3 is 12 amino acids.

This clone appeared a few times. The V gene is TRBV7-9, the J gene TRBJ2-2; no reliable D call. V lost 2 bases, J lost 4 bases, and 14 bases lay in between. Germline assignment: CDR1 SEHNR and CDR2 FQNEAQ (reference sequence). The CDR3 contains 16 residues. This CDR3 reads CASSLMGSPSTGELFF. CDR3 DNA: TGTGCCAGCAGCTTAATGGGTAGCCCCTCCACCGGGGAGCTGTTTTTT.

This clone was observed a few times. This sequence joins TRBV10-1 and TRBJ2-5; D possibly matches TRBD1 or TRBD2 (5 bases each). Trimming left V 6 bases short and J 7 bases short, with 15 bases between. This CDR3 has 13 amino acids. Germline lookup yields CDR1 WNHNN and CDR2 SYGVQD (reference sequence). The CDR3 DNA reads as TGCGCCAGCAGAGGGACCGAGTCCGGGACCCAGTACTTC. Its translation: CASRGTESGTQYF.